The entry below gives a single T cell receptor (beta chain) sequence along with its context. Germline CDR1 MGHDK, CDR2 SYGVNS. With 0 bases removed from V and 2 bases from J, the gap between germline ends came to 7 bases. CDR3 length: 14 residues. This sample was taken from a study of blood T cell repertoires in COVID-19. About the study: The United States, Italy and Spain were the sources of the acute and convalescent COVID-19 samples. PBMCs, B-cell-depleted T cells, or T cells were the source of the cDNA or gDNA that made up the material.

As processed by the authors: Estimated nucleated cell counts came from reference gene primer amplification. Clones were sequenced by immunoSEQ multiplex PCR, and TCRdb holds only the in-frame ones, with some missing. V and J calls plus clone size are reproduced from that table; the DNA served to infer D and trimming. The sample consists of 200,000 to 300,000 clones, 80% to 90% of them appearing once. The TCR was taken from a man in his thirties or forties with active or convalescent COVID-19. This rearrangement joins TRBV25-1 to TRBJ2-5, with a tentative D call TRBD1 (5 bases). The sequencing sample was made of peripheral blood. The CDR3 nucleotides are TGTGCCAGCAGTGAATATAGGGGACAAGAGACCCAGTACTTC. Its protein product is CASSEYRGQETQYF.